Sequencing of this T cell receptor beta chain was carried out in a study of T cells in Graves' hyperthyroidism and ophthalmopathy. Whole-study results and caveats: Patients with ophthalmopathy were separated from those with stable hyperthyroidism by a 13 V-J model.

A remark on this clonotype: Its antigen remains unknown.

RNA transcripts gave rise to amplified TCR beta CDR3 regions. Primed by the HTBI set, a first-round RT-PCR was run on the TCR CDR3. TCRdb fed the multiplex PCR reads into MiXCR, producing one record per CDR3 protein. The table includes 380,000 or so distinct CDR3 sequences, approximately 19% detected once. Sample: blood. The receptor comes from a woman aged 18-30 years with Graves' hyperthyroidism.

This chain's CDR3 is CASSLGWNNSPLHF. For the CDR3, the DNA is TGTGCCAGCAGCTTGGGGTGGAATAATTCACCCCTCCACTTT. The chain joins TRBV7-2 to TRBJ1-6; D is undetermined. Germline CDR1 SGHTA, CDR2 FQGNSA. The CDR3 runs to 14 residues. Trimming shortened V by 3 bases and J by 5 bases, and 8 bases separated the two germline ends.